Listed below are T cell receptor beta chains from one sample, sequenced in a study of shared clonotypes between healthy human individuals. Profiled with immunoSEQ multiplex PCR; TCRdb holds only in-frame clones, not every one. The table records 760,000 or so clones, around 96% of them present only once. The source material was naive CD8+ T cells sorted from blood. All receptors come from a man between 25 and 39 years old in good health. The conserved cysteine and the conserved F or W are not part of the CDR3 here.

>TRBV19|TRBJ2-7
ASRDMGRYEQY
>TRBV7-9|TRBJ2-7
ASSRGRDGDYEQY
>TRBV14|TRBJ2-7
ASSQEADYYEQY
>TRBV7-5|TRBJ1-3
ARSPRGGEGTGNTIY
>TRBV6-5|TRBJ2-7
ASRETGSNYEQY
>TRBV27|TRBJ1-1
ASSSQPHTEAF
>TRBV5-6|TRBJ1-5
ASSLGDQPQH
>TRBV11-2|TRBJ2-1
ASSLGGAGYGNEQF
>TRBV7-2|TRBJ2-5
ASSSPTRLGPETQY
>TRBV29-1|TRBJ2-1
SVEPTWTLEQF
>TRBV9|TRBJ2-3
ASSVAENKDTQY